This TCR beta chain was profiled in a study of radiotherapy plus CTLA-4 blockade in lung cancer. Germline V gene sequence: CDR1 SGHVS, CDR2 FNYEAQ. This CDR3 contains 16 residues. The protocol was immunoSEQ multiplex PCR, while the TCRdb copy is restricted to in-frame clones and leaves out a portion. The sample records about 45,000 clones, approximately 76% being singletons. The TCR comes from a human donor with non-small cell lung cancer who had stable disease on radiotherapy plus ipilimumab. The chain couples TRBV7-6 to TRBJ2-7; 8 bases map to TRBD2. The J call may be incorrect, as the DNA end agrees better with TRBJ2-1. The starting material was peripheral blood, obtained from a patient treated with radiotherapy plus ipilimumab. This CDR3 reads CASSLMGAGTSNEQFF. The CDR3 coding sequence is TGTGCCAGCAGCTTAATGGGCGCCGGGACTAGCAATGAGCAGTTCTTC.